These T cell receptor beta chains were read from a single sample in a study of blood T cells in healthy people across ages. Each CDR3 protein gets one entry after TCRdb re-called the 5' RACE reads with MiXCR. The table shows approximately 940,000 distinct CDR3 sequences, with around 46% occurring only once. Specimen: blood. These receptors came from a man aged 25 to 40 in good health. Each CDR3 is given with its conserved first and last residue. The order of the fields is CDR3 protein, CDR3 DNA, clone size, V gene, CDR3 length, D gene, J gene. D genes are given only for firm matches. Size is omitted from some rows. Given values are once, few, many or a class for expanded clones.

CDR3: CASSPAGTSADTQYF
DNA: TGTGCCAGCAGCCCCGCCGGGACTAGTGCAGATACGCAGTATTTT
size: few
V: TRBV9
length: 15
D: TRBD2
J: TRBJ2-3

CDR3: CASSFRTTSRDTQYF
DNA: TGTGCCAGCAGCTTTCGCACAACGAGTCGCGATACGCAGTATTTT
size: .
V: TRBV5-4
length: 15
D: .
J: TRBJ2-3

CDR3: CASSRERGGNIQYF
DNA: TGCGCCAGCAGCCGAGAGAGGGGGGGAAACATTCAGTACTTC
size: .
V: TRBV4-1
length: 14
D: .
J: TRBJ2-4

CDR3: CASSFVHEQYF
DNA: TGTGCCAGCAGTTTCGTCCACGAGCAGTACTTC
size: few
V: TRBV28
length: 11
D: .
J: TRBJ2-7

CDR3: CASSRTGLSYEQYF
DNA: TGTGCCAGCAGCCGGACAGGGTTGTCCTACGAGCAGTACTTC
size: few
V: TRBV14
length: 14
D: TRBD1
J: TRBJ2-7

CDR3: CSARLGTATNEKLFF
DNA: TGCAGTGCTAGACTAGGGACAGCAACTAATGAAAAACTGTTTTTT
size: .
V: TRBV20-1
length: 15
D: TRBD1
J: TRBJ1-4

CDR3: CASITTGELFF
DNA: TGTGCCAGCATTACCACCGGGGAGCTGTTTTTT
size: .
V: TRBV12-3/TRBV12-4
length: 11
D: .
J: TRBJ2-2

CDR3: CASSARSGGVEQYF
DNA: TGTGCCAGCAGCGCTCGTAGCGGGGGGGTTGAGCAGTACTTC
size: .
V: TRBV7-2
length: 14
D: TRBD2
J: TRBJ2-7

CDR3: CAIGGTSGGGTTDTQYF
DNA: TGTGCCATCGGAGGGACTAGCGGGGGAGGCACCACAGATACGCAGTATTTT
size: .
V: TRBV10-3
length: 17
D: TRBD2
J: TRBJ2-3

CDR3: CSATSGDRGPYEQYF
DNA: TGCAGTGCTACTTCGGGGGACAGGGGGCCCTACGAGCAGTACTTC
size: .
V: TRBV20-1
length: 15
D: TRBD1
J: TRBJ2-7

CDR3: CASETGSGSPLHF
DNA: TGCGCCAGCGAAACAGGGTCCGGTTCACCCCTCCACTTT
size: .
V: TRBV5-1
length: 13
D: .
J: TRBJ1-6

CDR3: CASSGGQSSSYNEQFF
DNA: TGTGCCAGCAGTGGGGGACAGTCAAGCTCCTACAATGAGCAGTTCTTC
size: .
V: TRBV28
length: 16
D: TRBD1
J: TRBJ2-1

CDR3: CASSLDQGGAEAFF
DNA: TGTGCCAGCAGCTTAGACCAGGGAGGGGCTGAAGCTTTCTTT
size: .
V: TRBV7-9
length: 14
D: .
J: TRBJ1-1